Listed here are 32 T cell receptor beta chains from one sample, sequenced in a study of shared T cell receptors in the human thymus. Repertoires were generated with immunoSEQ multiplex PCR, while TCRdb's copy carries only in-frame clones and drops some. The sample lists approximately 660,000 clones, 88% occurring once. The same data also went into a second study, on human thymus T cells.

The sequenced sample consisted of thymocytes. Source of these receptors: a boy less than two years old with a congenital heart defect.

This clone was recorded a few times. The chain couples TRBV12-5 to TRBJ2-7; 7 nucleotides agree with TRBD1. J gave up 5 bases and V 5 bases, and 15 bases lay outside the gene matches. The CDR3 is 16 residues long. Germline V CDR1 and CDR2: LGHNT, FRNRAP. The CDR3 sequence is CASGPNRDSDLDEQYF. The CDR3 DNA reads as TGTGCTAGTGGTCCAAACCGGGACAGTGATCTAGACGAGCAGTACTTC.

The V and J genes are TRBV4-1 and TRBJ2-7; D may be TRBD1 (5 bases). The ends were cut back, 0 bases at V and 5 bases at J, with 17 bases in the middle. The CDR3 has 16 residues. From germline, CDR1 is MGHRA and CDR2 YSYEKL. This CDR3 is CASSQDLAPRGDEQYF. The CDR3 nucleotides are TGCGCCAGCAGCCAAGATCTGGCCCCAAGGGGCGACGAGCAGTACTTC.

The rearrangement links TRBV6-1 to TRBJ1-3; D is possibly TRBD1 (6 bases). The germline V gene encodes CDR1 MNHNS and CDR2 SASEGT. Trimming cost V 0 bases and J 4 bases, with 13 bases left between them. This CDR3 has 16 amino acids. The CDR3 loop reads CASSEAQGKIGNTIYF. The DNA for the CDR3 is TGTGCCAGCAGTGAAGCCCAGGGGAAAATAGGAAACACCATATATTTT.

The genes are TRBV7-9 and TRBJ2-1, with TRBD2 matching over 9 bases. CDR3 length: 18 residues. The V and J ends lost 4 bases and 3 bases, in that order; junction bases with no gene match: 13. The germline V gene encodes CDR1 SEHNR and CDR2 FQNEAQ (reference sequence). CDR3 amino acids: CASSSLLAGWAVYNEQFF. DNA of the CDR3: TGTGCCAGCAGCTCTCTCCTAGCGGGGTGGGCGGTCTACAATGAGCAGTTCTTC.

The V call is TRBV5-4, the J call TRBJ2-7; TRBD2 might be the D (6 bases). Germline CDR1 is SGHNT and CDR2 is YYREEE (reference sequence). V was cut by 4 bases and J by 1 base, with 15 bases left in between. CDR3 size: 15 residues. CDR3 nucleotide sequence: TGTGCCAGCAGCCCCCCGGGGGACTTATCCTACGAGCAGTACTTC. Residues: CASSPPGDLSYEQYF.

This chain uses TRBV12-5 with TRBJ2-7; 8 bases line up with TRBD1. With 10 bases clipped from V and 4 bases from J, the junction kept 12 bases outside the gene matches. The CDR3 loop spans 14 amino acids. From germline, CDR1 is LGHNT and CDR2 FRNRAP. CDR3 sequence: CATSAGGLGYEQYF. In DNA form, the CDR3 reads TGTGCTACCTCCGCAGGGGGCTTGGGGTACGAGCAGTACTTC.

The chain employs TRBV5-1 and TRBJ2-7; tentative D call: TRBD1 (6 bases). Germline assignment: CDR1 SGHRS and CDR2 YFSETQ. The V end lost 4 bases, the J end lost 3 bases, and 17 bases lay between the germline ends. The CDR3 has 15 amino acids. The CDR3, as DNA: TGCGCCAGCAGCGTGACGAGGGGGATAAGCTACGAGCAGTACTTC. Amino acids: CASSVTRGISYEQYF.

The V and J genes are TRBV27 and TRBJ2-7, with 7 bases that match TRBD1. This CDR3 region has 15 residues. V was pared by 5 bases and J by 4 bases, with 11 bases of the junction left unmatched. Germline CDR1 MNHEY, CDR2 SMNVEV (reference sequence). CDR3 bases: TGTGCCAGCAGTCCCCTCCCGCGGACAGGTTACGAGCAGTACTTC. Translating it yields CASSPLPRTGYEQYF.

The rearrangement uses TRBV28 and TRBJ2-1; D is perhaps TRBD2 (6 bases). The CDR3 sequence is 20 residues long. Germline lookup yields CDR1 MDHEN and CDR2 SYDVKM. V lost 6 bases to trimming and J lost 3 bases, with 30 bases between them. CDR3 in amino acids: CASSPPFLWTVAGLYNEQFF. The CDR3 nucleotides read TGTGCCAGCAGCCCGCCCTTCTTATGGACGGTGGCGGGGCTCTACAATGAGCAGTTCTTC.

The chain has TRBV6-5 and TRBJ2-1; D is perhaps TRBD2 (5 bases). This CDR3 is 15 amino acids long. The V end was cut by 5 bases, the J end by 5 bases, with 16 bases between. Germline V gene data show CDR1 as MNHEY and CDR2 as SVGAGI. The CDR3 region has the DNA TGTGCCAGCAGTAGCCTCCGGGGAAGAAACAATGAGCAGTTCTTC. It encodes CASSSLRGRNNEQFF.

The rearrangement uses TRBV27 and TRBJ2-3, with 7 bases aligning to TRBD2. This CDR3 contains 15 residues. V shed 1 base, J shed 3 bases, and the junction held 4 bases outside the gene matches. Germline V gives CDR1 MNHEY, CDR2 SMNVEV (reference sequence). In DNA, the CDR3 is TGTGCCAGCAGTTTATACCTAGCGGTAACAGATACGCAGTATTTT. Protein: CASSLYLAVTDTQYF.

This chain uses TRBV19 with TRBJ2-7; D is possibly TRBD1 (6 bases). Germline V gene data show CDR1 as LNHDA and CDR2 as SQIVND (reference sequence). The V and J ends lost 1 base and 3 bases respectively, with 16 bases between them. CDR3 size: 16 residues. For the CDR3, the DNA is TGTGCCAGTAGTATAGGAGTAGAAGGGGGTGACTACGAGCAGTACTTC. This encodes CASSIGVEGGDYEQYF.

The V gene is TRBV27, the J gene TRBJ2-5; D uncertain. Trimming removed 5 bases at V and 4 bases at J, with 14 bases between. The length of the CDR3 is 14 residues. Germline V gives CDR1 MNHEY, CDR2 SMNVEV (reference sequence). CDR3 coding DNA: TGTGCCAGCAGTCCCGTCCTTATGTCAGAGACCCAGTACTTC. Its translation is CASSPVLMSETQYF.

This sequence joins TRBV9 and TRBJ2-7; a possible D gene is TRBD2 (6 bases). CDR1 and CDR2 (germline): SGDLS, YYNGEE. The CDR3 is 14 residues long. V lost 0 bases and J 3 bases, leaving 10 bases between the germline ends. The CDR3 DNA follows: TGTGCCAGCAGCGTAGGGACTACAAACTACGAGCAGTACTTC. This gives the protein CASSVGTTNYEQYF.

The chain is built from TRBV9 and TRBJ2-1, with 9 nucleotides matching TRBD2. CDR3 length equals 17 residues. The germline gives CDR1 SGDLS, CDR2 YYNGEE. V gave up 3 bases and J gave up 1 base; unmatched junction bases: 8. DNA of the CDR3: TGTGCCAGCAGCGGAGGGCTGCGGGAGGGGTCCTACAATGAGCAGTTCTTC. The encoded protein is CASSGGLREGSYNEQFF.

The J gene is TRBJ2-7, the V gene TRBV11-1; 10 bases map to TRBD2. V gave up 4 bases and J gave up 2 bases; unmatched junction bases: 5. This CDR3 spans 15 amino acids. The germline V gene has CDR1 SGHAT and CDR2 FQDESV (reference sequence). The CDR3 DNA reads as TGTGCCAGCAGCTCCTCTAGCGGGAGCACCTACGAGCAGTACTTC. It is translated as CASSSSSGSTYEQYF.

This chain connects TRBV7-6 to TRBJ2-1; 14 bases map to TRBD2. The germline gives CDR1 SGHVS, CDR2 FNYEAQ. V lost 2 bases and J lost 5; bases outside the gene matches: 2. The CDR3 consists of 16 residues. CDR3: CASSLTGLAGDNEQFF. The CDR3 nucleotides read TGTGCCAGCAGCTTAACGGGACTAGCGGGAGACAATGAGCAGTTCTTC. The complete variable domain, with remaining parts taken from reference TRBV7-6 and TRBJ2-1, reads GAGVSQSPRYKVTKRGQDVALRCDPISGHVSLYWYRQALGQGPEFLTYFNYEAQQDKSGLPNDRFSAERPEGSISTLTIQRTEQRDSAMYRCASSLTGLAGDNEQFFGPGTRLTVL.

V usage is TRBV28 and J usage is TRBJ2-7; no firm D call. Germline V gives CDR1 MDHEN, CDR2 SYDVKM. The V end lost 2 bases, the J end lost 2 bases, and 10 bases lay between the germline ends. There are 14 residues in the CDR3. CDR3 amino acids: CASSLGRYAYEQYF. The DNA of the CDR3 is TGTGCCAGCAGTTTAGGTCGCTATGCCTACGAGCAGTACTTC. Combining the CDR3 with reference TRBV28 and TRBJ2-7 gives the whole variable domain DVKVTQSSRYLVKRTGEKVFLECVQDMDHENMFWYRQDPGLGLRLIYFSYDVKMKEKGDIPEGYSVSREKKERFSLILESASTNQTSMYLCASSLGRYAYEQYFGPGTRLTVT.

The J gene is TRBJ2-6, the V gene TRBV7-3; 11 bases match TRBD1. The CDR3 is 17 amino acids. Germline CDR1 reads SGHTA; CDR2 reads FQGTGA. V gave up 5 bases and J gave up 3 bases; unmatched junction bases: 6. The CDR3 nucleotides read TGTGCCAGCAGCCCCGGACAGGGGGCGTATGGGGCCAACGTCCTGACTTTC. It encodes CASSPGQGAYGANVLTF.

This chain uses TRBV7-3 with TRBJ2-7; 7 bases line up with TRBD1. Trimming removed 5 bases from V and 2 bases from J; junction bases left unmatched: 9. CDR1 SGHTA and CDR2 FQGTGA come from the germline V gene. The CDR3 extends over 15 amino acids. CDR3 loop: CASSQTGLGPYEQYF. CDR3 bases: TGTGCCAGCAGCCAGACAGGGTTAGGGCCCTACGAGCAGTACTTC.

This sequence joins TRBV7-2 and TRBJ2-6, with 8 bases fitting TRBD1. The CDR3 runs 16 residues. V dropped 7 bases and J dropped 3; count of bases not matched to a gene: 8. Germline V gene lookup returns CDR1 SGHTA and CDR2 FQGNSA. The CDR3 is CASIQGAGSGANVLTF. Here the CDR3 DNA reads TGTGCCAGCATTCAGGGGGCCGGGAGTGGGGCCAACGTCCTGACTTTC.

The J gene is TRBJ1-2, the V gene TRBV19, with D possibly being TRBD1 (6 bases). The germline V gene has CDR1 LNHDA and CDR2 SQIVND (reference sequence). There are 15 residues in the CDR3. The germline V and J ends were trimmed by 3 bases and 2 bases, with 13 bases remaining between them. In DNA form, the CDR3 reads TGTGCCAGTAGTATCCCCCTCAGGGGCAACTATGGCTACACCTTC. Translated: CASSIPLRGNYGYTF.

The chain is built from TRBV19 and TRBJ1-1; D remains ambiguous. The CDR3 is made up of 14 amino acids. Germline V gene data show CDR1 as LNHDA and CDR2 as SQIVND (reference sequence). Trimming left V 0 bases short and J 4 bases short, with 9 bases between. In DNA, the CDR3 is TGTGCCAGTAGTATAGATGGACTTACCACTGAAGCTTTCTTT. Translation gives CASSIDGLTTEAFF.

V gene TRBV2 combines with J gene TRBJ1-2, with D possibly TRBD1 on 6 matching bases. Germline CDR1 and CDR2: SNHLY and FYNNEI. Trimming took 2 bases from V and 3 from J, leaving 19 bases between them. The CDR3 has 17 residues. The DNA of the CDR3 is TGTGCCAGCAGTGAAAAAGGGGGTCGAGGGGCTGACTATGGCTACACCTTC. It translates to CASSEKGGRGADYGYTF.

This sequence joins TRBV28 and TRBJ2-7; 10 positions match TRBD2. V lost 2 bases and J lost 4; bases outside the gene matches: 8. This CDR3 has 16 amino acids. Looked up from germline, CDR1 is MDHEN and CDR2 is SYDVKM. CDR3 residues: CASSLRVGAGGYEQYF. The CDR3, as DNA: TGTGCCAGCAGTTTAAGAGTAGGAGCGGGAGGGTACGAGCAGTACTTC.

The CDR3: CASSLTSGTSVNEQYF. The DNA of the CDR3 is TGTGCCAGCAGCTTAACTTCCGGGACTAGCGTCAACGAGCAGTACTTC. This chain joins TRBV13 and TRBJ2-7, with 10 bases that match TRBD2. The CDR3 is 16 amino acids. Germline CDR1 is PRHDT and CDR2 is FYEKMQ (reference sequence). V lost 2 bases, J lost 5 bases, and 9 bases stayed unmatched. The full variable domain, completed using reference TRBV13 and TRBJ2-7, is AAGVIQSPRHLIKEKRETATLKCYPIPRHDTVYWYQQGPGQDPQFLISFYEKMQSDKGSIPDRFSAQQFSDYHSELNMSSLELGDSALYFCASSLTSGTSVNEQYFGPGTRLTVT.

J is TRBJ2-1 and V is TRBV21-1; the DNA was not used to check the table's D call, TRBD1. TRBV21-1 is deemed a pseudogene. This CDR3 has 16 residues. CDR3 in DNA: TGTGCCAGCAGCACCCAAGGACAGGGATTAAAGCATGAGCAGTTCTTC. Protein product: CASSTQGQGLKHEQFF.

V and J are TRBV27 and TRBJ2-7; D might be TRBD2 (6 bases). V lost 4 bases and J lost 1, with 11 bases in between. This CDR3 has 14 amino acids. Germline V gene data show CDR1 as MNHEY and CDR2 as SMNVEV (reference sequence). As DNA, the CDR3 is TGTGCCAGCAGTTCCACGCGGGGATCCTACGAGCAGTACTTC. Encoded protein: CASSSTRGSYEQYF.

This clone appeared a single time. CDR3 residues: CASSGQGGLYSNQPQHF. In DNA form, the CDR3 reads TGTGCCAGTAGTGGACAGGGGGGACTATATAGCAATCAGCCCCAGCATTTT. V is TRBV19 and J is TRBJ1-5; 10 nucleotides agree with TRBD1. CDR1 is LNHDA and CDR2 is SQIVND in the germline V gene (reference sequence). V lost 5 bases, J lost 0 bases, and 7 bases stayed unmatched. The CDR3 has 17 amino acids.

This chain uses TRBV10-1 with TRBJ2-7; 14 positions match TRBD2. This CDR3 spans 14 amino acids. The germline gives CDR1 WNHNN, CDR2 SYGVQD (reference sequence). The ends lost 5 bases at V and 7 bases at J; junction bases unmatched: 4. CDR3 in amino acids: CASSLGLAGAEQYF. CDR3 coding DNA: TGCGCCAGCAGTTTGGGACTAGCGGGAGCTGAGCAGTACTTC.

The chain combines TRBV7-8 with TRBJ2-7; possible D gene TRBD2, 6 bases. With 3 bases removed from V and 0 bases from J, the gap between germline ends came to 12 bases. Looked up from germline, CDR1 is SGHVS and CDR2 is FQNEAQ. This CDR3 has 15 amino acids. CDR3 protein: CASSLRSGDSYEQYF. The CDR3 nucleotides read TGTGCCAGCAGCTTGCGTAGCGGTGACTCCTACGAGCAGTACTTC.

V usage is TRBV28 and J usage is TRBJ2-7; 9 nucleotides match TRBD2. This CDR3 contains 18 residues. J lost 2 bases, V lost 5 bases, and 16 bases had no gene match. CDR1 is MDHEN, CDR2 SYDVKM, per germline. CDR3 residues: CASSPPAITERGAYEQYF. In nucleotides, the CDR3 is TGTGCCAGCAGTCCCCCGGCTATAACGGAGCGGGGGGCCTACGAGCAGTACTTC.